The 8 T cell receptor beta chains in this list originate from one sample, sequenced in a study of T cell responses to AZD1222 COVID-19 vaccine (dated by TCRdb to 2020 to 2023). The library was built by means of the immunoSEQ multiplex PCR assay. This immuneACCESS table, as held by TCRdb, lists in-frame sequences with V and J called but not all clones. Of the missing ones, under half trace to an unresolved V gene in checked studies; the others have no known cause. The sample table holds around 140,000 clones, of which roughly nine tenths were seen once. Together, the top ten hold 1.5% to 2% of the sample. The time point label here, explained by the study, means: baseline before first vaccination. Sample: peripheral blood, taken on day 0 of AZD1222 vaccination. Receptors originate from an adult in good health.

The V call is TRBV12-5, the J call TRBJ2-1, with 12 bases that match TRBD2. Germline V gene lookup returns CDR1 LGHNT and CDR2 FRNRAP. CDR3 size: 15 residues. The V gene end was trimmed by 7 bases and the J gene end by 4 bases; junction bases not matched to a gene: 5. CDR3 protein: CASVSSGGAYNEQFF. The CDR3 DNA follows: TGTGCTAGTGTCTCTAGCGGGGGGGCTTACAATGAGCAGTTCTTC.

The rearrangement joins TRBV4-3 to TRBJ2-7; TRBD2 matches 8 bases. Unmatched junction bases numbered 5, after V lost 3 bases and J lost 1 base. This CDR3 has 15 residues. Germline CDR1 is LGHNA and CDR2 is YSLEER. The chain's CDR3 is CASSQETSVSYEQYF. CDR3 coding DNA: TGCGCCAGCAGCCAGGAGACTAGCGTATCCTACGAGCAGTACTTC.

The rearrangement links TRBV4-3 to TRBJ2-5, with D possibly matching TRBD1 (6 bases). Germline values: CDR1 LGHNA, CDR2 YSLEER. Trimming took 3 bases from V and 5 from J, leaving 19 bases between them. There are 16 residues in the CDR3. The CDR3 reads CASSQYRTGPGETQYF. The CDR3 bases are TGCGCCAGCAGCCAGTATCGCACAGGGCCGGGGGAGACCCAGTACTTC.

In regard to this clone: The junction and the germline gene differ at one end; a read error may be behind it. The chain joins TRBV9 to TRBJ1-6, with D possibly TRBD1 on 6 matching bases. The germline V gene has CDR1 SGDLS and CDR2 YYNGEE. CDR3 length: 16 amino acids. CDR3: CASSAQQQGYSSPLHF. As DNA, the CDR3 is TGTGCCAGCAGCGCGCAGCAACAGGGCTATAGTTCACCCCTCCACTTT.

Note on this clone: In the same sample, other DNA sequences code for this CDR3. This chain connects TRBV5-4 to TRBJ1-1; D is undetermined. CDR1 is SGHNT and CDR2 is YYREEE in the germline V gene (reference sequence). The ends were cut back, 0 bases at V and 2 bases at J, with 11 bases in the middle. The CDR3 covers 15 residues. In DNA, the CDR3 is TGTGCCAGCAGCTTGGCCCCGTTCTTAAACACTGAAGCTTTCTTT. It is translated as CASSLAPFLNTEAFF.

V gene TRBV9 combines with J gene TRBJ1-1, with 12 bases lining up with TRBD1. CDR1 and CDR2 from the germline V gene are SGDLS and YYNGEE. Trimming took 4 bases from V and 7 from J; bases not matched to a gene: 8. This CDR3 region has 15 residues. The CDR3 protein is CASSLRDRGHGEAFF. The CDR3 DNA reads TGTGCCAGCAGCCTCCGGGACAGGGGGCATGGTGAAGCTTTCTTT.

The V call is TRBV3-1 (or the pseudogene TRBV3-2), the J call TRBJ2-3; D is unclear. CDR3 length: 13 amino acids. Germline V lookup: CDR1 LGHDT, CDR2 YNNKEL (reference sequence). V was clipped by 4 bases and J by 5 bases, with 10 bases between them. In DNA, the CDR3 is TGTGCCAGCAGCCGCTATAGGGTAGATACGCAGTATTTT. Residues: CASSRYRVDTQYF.

The rearrangement joins TRBV6-5 to TRBJ1-3; no reliable D call. The V gene lost 9 bases and the J gene lost 0 bases, with 6 bases spanning the gap. CDR3 size: 12 residues. Germline lookup yields CDR1 MNHEY and CDR2 SVGAGI. CDR3 sequence: CASYSSGNTIYF. In DNA form, the CDR3 reads TGTGCCAGTTACAGCTCTGGAAACACCATATATTTT.